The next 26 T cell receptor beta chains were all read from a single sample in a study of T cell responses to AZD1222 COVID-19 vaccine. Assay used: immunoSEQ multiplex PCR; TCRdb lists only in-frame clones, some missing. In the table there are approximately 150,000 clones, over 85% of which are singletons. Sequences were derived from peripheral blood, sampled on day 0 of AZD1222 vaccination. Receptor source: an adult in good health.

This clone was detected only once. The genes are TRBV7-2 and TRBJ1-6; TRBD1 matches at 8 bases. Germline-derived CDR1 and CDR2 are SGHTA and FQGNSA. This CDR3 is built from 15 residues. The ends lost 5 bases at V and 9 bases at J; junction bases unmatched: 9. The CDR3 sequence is CASSQGATWGSPLHF. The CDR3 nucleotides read TGTGCCAGCAGCCAGGGGGCGACCTGGGGTTCACCCCTCCACTTT.

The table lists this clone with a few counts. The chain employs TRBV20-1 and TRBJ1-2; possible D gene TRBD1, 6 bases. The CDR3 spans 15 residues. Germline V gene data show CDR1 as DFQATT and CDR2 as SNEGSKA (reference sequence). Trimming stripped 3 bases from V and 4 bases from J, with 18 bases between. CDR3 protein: CSASGGTGALYGYTF. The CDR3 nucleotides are TGCAGTGCTAGTGGGGGAACGGGGGCCCTCTATGGCTACACCTTC.

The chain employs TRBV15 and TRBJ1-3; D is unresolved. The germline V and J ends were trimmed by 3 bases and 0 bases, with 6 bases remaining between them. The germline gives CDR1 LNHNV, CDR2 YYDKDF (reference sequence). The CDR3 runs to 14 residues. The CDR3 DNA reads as TGTGCCACCAGCAGCCAGAGCTCTGGAAACACCATATATTTT. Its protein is CATSSQSSGNTIYF. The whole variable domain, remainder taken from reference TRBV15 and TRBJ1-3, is DAMVIQNPRYQVTQFGKPVTLSCSQTLNHNVMYWYQQKSSQAPKLLFHYYDKDFNNEADTPDNFQSRRPNTSFCFLDIRSPGLGDTAMYLCATSSQSSGNTIYFGEGSWLTVV.

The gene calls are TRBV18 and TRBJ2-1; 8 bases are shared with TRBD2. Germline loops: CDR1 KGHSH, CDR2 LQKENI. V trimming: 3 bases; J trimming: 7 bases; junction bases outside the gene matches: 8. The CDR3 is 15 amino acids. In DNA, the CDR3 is TGTGCCAGCTCACCCGGACGGGAGGGCCCAAATGAGCAGTTCTTC. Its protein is CASSPGREGPNEQFF.

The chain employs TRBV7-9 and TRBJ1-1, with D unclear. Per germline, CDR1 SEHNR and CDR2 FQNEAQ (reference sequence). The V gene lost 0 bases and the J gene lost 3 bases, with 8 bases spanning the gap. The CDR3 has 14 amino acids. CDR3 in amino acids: CASSLAGRDTEAFF. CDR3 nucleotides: TGTGCCAGCAGCTTAGCAGGGAGGGACACTGAAGCTTTCTTT.

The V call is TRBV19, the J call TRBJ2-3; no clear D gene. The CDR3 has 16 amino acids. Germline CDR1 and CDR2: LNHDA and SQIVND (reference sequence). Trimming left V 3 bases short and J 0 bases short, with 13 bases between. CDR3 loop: CASSMGSRISTDTQYF. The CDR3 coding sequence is TGTGCCAGTAGTATGGGTAGCCGAATCAGCACAGATACGCAGTATTTT. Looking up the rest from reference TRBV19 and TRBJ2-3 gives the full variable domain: DGGITQSPKYLFRKEGQNVTLSCEQNLNHDAMYWYRQDPGQGLRLIYYSQIVNDFQKGDIAEGYSVSREKKESFPLTVTSAQKNPTAFYLCASSMGSRISTDTQYFGPGTRLTVL.

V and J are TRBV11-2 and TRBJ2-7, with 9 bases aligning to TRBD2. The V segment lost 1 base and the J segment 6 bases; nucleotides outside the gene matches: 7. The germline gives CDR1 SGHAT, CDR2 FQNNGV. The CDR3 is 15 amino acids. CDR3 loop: CASSLGLAGGAEQYF. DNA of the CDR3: TGTGCCAGCAGCTTAGGTCTGGCGGGAGGGGCCGAGCAGTACTTC.

This chain's CDR3 is CASSLNPPDTQYF. In DNA, the CDR3 is TGTGCCAGCAGCTTGAACCCGCCGGATACGCAGTATTTT. V usage is TRBV5-5 and J usage is TRBJ2-3; no clear D gene. Deletions cut 1 base from V and 6 bases from J, with 9 bases between. The CDR3 length is 13 residues. Germline CDR1 is SGHKS and CDR2 is YYEKEE (reference sequence).

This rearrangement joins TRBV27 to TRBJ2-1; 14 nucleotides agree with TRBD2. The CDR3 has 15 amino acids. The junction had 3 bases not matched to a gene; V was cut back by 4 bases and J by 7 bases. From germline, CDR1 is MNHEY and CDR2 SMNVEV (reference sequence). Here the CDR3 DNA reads TGTGCCAGCAGTTCCGGGACTAGCGGGAGTAATGAGCAGTTCTTC. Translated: CASSSGTSGSNEQFF.

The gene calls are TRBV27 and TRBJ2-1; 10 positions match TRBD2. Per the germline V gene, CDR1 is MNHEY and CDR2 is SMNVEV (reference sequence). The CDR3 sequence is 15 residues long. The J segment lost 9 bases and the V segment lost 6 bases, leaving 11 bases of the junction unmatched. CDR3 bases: TGTGCCAGCAGGCCGCTAGCGGGAGTTCTGGCTGAGCAGTTCTTC. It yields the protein CASRPLAGVLAEQFF.

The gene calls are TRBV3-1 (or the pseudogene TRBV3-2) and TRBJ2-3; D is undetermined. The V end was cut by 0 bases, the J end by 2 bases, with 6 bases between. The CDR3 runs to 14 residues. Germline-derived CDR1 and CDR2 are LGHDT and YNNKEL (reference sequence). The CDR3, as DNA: TGTGCCAGCAGCCAAGATCAGCACACAGATACGCAGTATTTT. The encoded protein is CASSQDQHTDTQYF.

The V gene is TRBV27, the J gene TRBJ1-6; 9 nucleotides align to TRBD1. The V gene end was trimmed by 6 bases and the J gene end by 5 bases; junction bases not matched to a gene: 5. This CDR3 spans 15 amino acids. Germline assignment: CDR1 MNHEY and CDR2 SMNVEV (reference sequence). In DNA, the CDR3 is TGTGCCAGCAGGCGCGGGGACAGGGATAATTCACCCCTCCACTTT. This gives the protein CASRRGDRDNSPLHF.

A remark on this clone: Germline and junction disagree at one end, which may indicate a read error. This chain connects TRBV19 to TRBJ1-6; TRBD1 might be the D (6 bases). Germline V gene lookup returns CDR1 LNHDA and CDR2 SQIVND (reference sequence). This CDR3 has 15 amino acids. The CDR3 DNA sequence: TGTGCCAGTACCCCCCGGGGGCAACTGGGTTCACCCTTCCACTTT. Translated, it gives CASTPRGQLGSPFHF.

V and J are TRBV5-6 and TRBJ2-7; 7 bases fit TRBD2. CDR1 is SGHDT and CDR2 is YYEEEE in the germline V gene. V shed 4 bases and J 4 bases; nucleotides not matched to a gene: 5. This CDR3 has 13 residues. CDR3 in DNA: TGTGCCAGCAGCCGTTGGGGGGGTTACGAGCAGTACTTC. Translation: CASSRWGGYEQYF.

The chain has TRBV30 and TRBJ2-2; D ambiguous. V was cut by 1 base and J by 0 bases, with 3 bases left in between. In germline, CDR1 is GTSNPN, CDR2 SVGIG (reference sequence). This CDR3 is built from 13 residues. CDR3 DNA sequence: TGTGCCTGGAGTGGGCCGAACACCGGGGAGCTGTTTTTT. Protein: CAWSGPNTGELFF.

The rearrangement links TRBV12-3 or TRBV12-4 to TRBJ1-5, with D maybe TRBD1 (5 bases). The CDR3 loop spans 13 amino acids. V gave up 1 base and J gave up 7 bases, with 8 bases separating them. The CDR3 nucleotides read TGTGCCAGCAGTTTAGGGGGGGGGCAGCCCCAGCATTTT. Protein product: CASSLGGGQPQHF.

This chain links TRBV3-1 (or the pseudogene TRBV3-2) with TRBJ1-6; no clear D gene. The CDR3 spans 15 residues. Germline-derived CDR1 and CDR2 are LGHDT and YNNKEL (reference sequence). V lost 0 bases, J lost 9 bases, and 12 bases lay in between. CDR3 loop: CASSQDPQVGSPLHF. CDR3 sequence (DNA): TGTGCCAGCAGCCAAGATCCGCAGGTGGGTTCACCCCTCCACTTT.

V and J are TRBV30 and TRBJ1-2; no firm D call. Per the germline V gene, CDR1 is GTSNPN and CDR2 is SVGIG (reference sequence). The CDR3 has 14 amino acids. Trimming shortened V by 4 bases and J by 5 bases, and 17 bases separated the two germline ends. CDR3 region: CAWKPELPGYGYTF. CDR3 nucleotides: TGTGCCTGGAAGCCGGAGCTCCCGGGATATGGCTACACCTTC. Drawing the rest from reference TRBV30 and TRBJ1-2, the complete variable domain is SQTIHQWPATLVQPVGSPLSLECTVEGTSNPNLYWYRQAAGRGLQLLFYSVGIGQISSEVPQNLSASRPQDRQFILSSKKLLLSDSGFYLCAWKPELPGYGYTFGSGTRLTVV.

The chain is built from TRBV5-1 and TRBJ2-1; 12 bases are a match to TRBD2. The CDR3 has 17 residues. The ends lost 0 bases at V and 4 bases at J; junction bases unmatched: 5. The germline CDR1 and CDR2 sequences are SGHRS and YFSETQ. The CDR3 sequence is CASSLGPLAGGYNEQFF. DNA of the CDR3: TGCGCCAGCAGCTTGGGTCCCCTAGCGGGAGGGTACAATGAGCAGTTCTTC.

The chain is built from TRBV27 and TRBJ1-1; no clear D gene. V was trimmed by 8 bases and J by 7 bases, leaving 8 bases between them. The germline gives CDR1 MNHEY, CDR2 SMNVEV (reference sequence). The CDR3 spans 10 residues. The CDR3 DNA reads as TGTGCCAGCGGACGGATTGAAGCTTTCTTT. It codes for CASGRIEAFF.

The CDR3 region is CASSQPGHANEKLFF. The DNA of the CDR3 is TGTGCCAGCAGCCAACCGGGTCATGCTAATGAAAAACTGTTTTTT. The chain combines TRBV3-1 (or the pseudogene TRBV3-2) with TRBJ1-4; D gene unclear. The CDR3 contains 15 residues. Per the germline V gene, CDR1 is LGHDT and CDR2 is YNNKEL (reference sequence). V was clipped by 2 bases and J by 3 bases, with 10 bases between them.

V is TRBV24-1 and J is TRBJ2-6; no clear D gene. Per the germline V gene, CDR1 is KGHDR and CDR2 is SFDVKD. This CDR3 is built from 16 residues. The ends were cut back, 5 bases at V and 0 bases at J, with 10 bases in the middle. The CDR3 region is CATSGRTPSGANVLTF. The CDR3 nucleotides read TGTGCCACCAGTGGCAGAACCCCCTCTGGGGCCAACGTCCTGACTTTC.

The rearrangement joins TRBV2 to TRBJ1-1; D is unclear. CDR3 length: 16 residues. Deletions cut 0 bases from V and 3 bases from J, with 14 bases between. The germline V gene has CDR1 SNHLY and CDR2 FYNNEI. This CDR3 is CASSEASGRKDTEAFF. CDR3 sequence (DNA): TGTGCCAGCAGTGAAGCCTCGGGCAGGAAGGACACTGAAGCTTTCTTT.

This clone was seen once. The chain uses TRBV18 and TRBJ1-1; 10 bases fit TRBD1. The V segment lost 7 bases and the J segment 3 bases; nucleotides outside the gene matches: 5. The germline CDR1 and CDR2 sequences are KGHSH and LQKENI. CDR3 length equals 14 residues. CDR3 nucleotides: TGTGCCAGCTTAACGGACAGGGGGTACACTGAAGCTTTCTTT. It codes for CASLTDRGYTEAFF. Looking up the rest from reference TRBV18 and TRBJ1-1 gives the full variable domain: NAGVMQNPRHLVRRRGQEARLRCSPMKGHSHVYWYRQLPEEGLKFMVYLQKENIIDESGMPKERFSAEFPKEGPSILRIQQVVRGDSAAYFCASLTDRGYTEAFFGQGTRLTVV.

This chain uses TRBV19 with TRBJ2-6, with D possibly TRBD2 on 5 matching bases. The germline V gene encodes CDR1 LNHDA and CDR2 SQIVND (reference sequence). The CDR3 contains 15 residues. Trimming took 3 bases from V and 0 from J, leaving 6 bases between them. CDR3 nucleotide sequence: TGTGCCAGTAGTATTCGGGGCTCTGGGGCCAACGTCCTGACTTTC. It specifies CASSIRGSGANVLTF.

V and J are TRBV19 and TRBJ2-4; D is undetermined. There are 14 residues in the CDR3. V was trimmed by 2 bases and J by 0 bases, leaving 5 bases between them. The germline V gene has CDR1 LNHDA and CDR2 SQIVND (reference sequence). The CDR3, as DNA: TGTGCCAGTAGTATATTTGGAGCCAAAAACATTCAGTACTTC. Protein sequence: CASSIFGAKNIQYF.